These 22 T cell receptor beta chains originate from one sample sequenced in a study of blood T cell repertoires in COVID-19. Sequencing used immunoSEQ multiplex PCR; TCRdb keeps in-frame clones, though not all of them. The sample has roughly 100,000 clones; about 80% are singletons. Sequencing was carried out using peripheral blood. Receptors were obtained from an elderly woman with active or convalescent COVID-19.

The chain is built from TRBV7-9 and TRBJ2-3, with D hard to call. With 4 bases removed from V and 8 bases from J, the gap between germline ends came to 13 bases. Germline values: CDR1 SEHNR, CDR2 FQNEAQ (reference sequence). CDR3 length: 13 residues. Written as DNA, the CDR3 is TGTGCCAGCAGCTCTCTCGGGTTCCCTACGCAGTATTTT. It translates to CASSSLGFPTQYF. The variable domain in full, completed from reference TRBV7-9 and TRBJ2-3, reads DTGVSQNPRHKITKRGQNVTFRCDPISEHNRLYWYRQTLGQGPEFLTYFQNEAQLEKSRLLSDRFSAERPKGSFSTLEIQRTEQGDSAMYLCASSSLGFPTQYFGPGTRLTVL.

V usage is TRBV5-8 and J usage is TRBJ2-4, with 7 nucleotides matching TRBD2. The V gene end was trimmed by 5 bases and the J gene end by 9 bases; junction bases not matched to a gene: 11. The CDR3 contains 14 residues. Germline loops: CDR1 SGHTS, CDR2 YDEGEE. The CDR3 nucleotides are TGTGCCAGCAGTTCCGGACTAGATTGGGGCATTCAGTACTTC. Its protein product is CASSSGLDWGIQYF. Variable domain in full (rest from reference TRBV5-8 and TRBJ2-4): EAGVTQSPTHLIKTRGQQATLRCSPISGHTSVYWYQQALGLGLQFLLWYDEGEERNRGNFPPRFSGRQFPNYSSELNVNALELEDSALYLCASSSGLDWGIQYFGAGTRLSVL.

CDR3 nucleotide sequence: TGTGCCTGGAGTTTGGGGGGAGGCCCTGGAAACACCATATATTTT. Its protein product is CAWSLGGGPGNTIYF. This chain joins TRBV30 and TRBJ1-3; D is perhaps TRBD1 (5 bases). The CDR3 extends over 15 amino acids. Trimming pared 2 bases from V and 2 bases from J, leaving 13 bases between. CDR1 and CDR2 (germline): GTSNPN, SVGIG (reference sequence).

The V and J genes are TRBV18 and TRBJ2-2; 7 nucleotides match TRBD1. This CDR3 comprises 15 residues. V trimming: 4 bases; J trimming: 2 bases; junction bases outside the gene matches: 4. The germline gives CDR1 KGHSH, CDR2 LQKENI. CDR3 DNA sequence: TGTGCCAGCTCACGCCGGGACAGAAACACCGGGGAGCTGTTTTTT. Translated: CASSRRDRNTGELFF.

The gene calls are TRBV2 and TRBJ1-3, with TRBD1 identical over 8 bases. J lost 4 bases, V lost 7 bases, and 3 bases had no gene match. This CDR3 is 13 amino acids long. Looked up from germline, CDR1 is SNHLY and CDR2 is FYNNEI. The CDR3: CASKGTGGNTIYF. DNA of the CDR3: TGTGCCAGCAAAGGGACAGGAGGAAACACCATATATTTT.

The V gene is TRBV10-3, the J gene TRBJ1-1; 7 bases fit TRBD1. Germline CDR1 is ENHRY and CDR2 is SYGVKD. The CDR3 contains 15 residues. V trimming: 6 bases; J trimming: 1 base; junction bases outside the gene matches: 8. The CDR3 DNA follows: TGTGCCATCAGGGAGGGACAGCCAAAGAACACTGAAGCTTTCTTT. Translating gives CAIREGQPKNTEAFF.

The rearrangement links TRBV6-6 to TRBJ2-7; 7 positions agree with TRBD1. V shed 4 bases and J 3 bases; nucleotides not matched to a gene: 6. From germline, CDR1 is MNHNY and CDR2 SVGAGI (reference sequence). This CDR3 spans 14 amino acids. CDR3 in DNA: TGTGCCAGCAGTTTAGGGGACAGTTACTACGAGCAGTACTTC. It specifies CASSLGDSYYEQYF.

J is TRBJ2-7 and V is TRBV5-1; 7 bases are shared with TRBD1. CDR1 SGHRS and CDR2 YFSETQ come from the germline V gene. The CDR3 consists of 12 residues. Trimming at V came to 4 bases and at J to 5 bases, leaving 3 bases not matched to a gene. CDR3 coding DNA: TGCGCCAGCAGCCAACAGGGGAACGAGCAGTACTTC. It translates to CASSQQGNEQYF.

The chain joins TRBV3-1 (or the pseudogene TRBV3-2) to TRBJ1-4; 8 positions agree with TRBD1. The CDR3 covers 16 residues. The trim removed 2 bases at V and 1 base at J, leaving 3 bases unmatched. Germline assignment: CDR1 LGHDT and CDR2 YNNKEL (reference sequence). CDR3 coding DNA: TGTGCCAGCAGCCAAAGAACAGGGGGAACTAATGAAAAACTGTTTTTT. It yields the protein CASSQRTGGTNEKLFF.

Here the CDR3 DNA reads TGCGCCAGCAGCCCGGAGTCGGCAGCGCAGTATTTT. Translating it yields CASSPESAAQYF. The chain combines TRBV5-1 with TRBJ2-3; D gene uncertain. The CDR3 sequence is 12 residues long. The V gene lost 4 bases and the J gene lost 10 bases, with 13 bases spanning the gap. Germline CDR1 SGHRS, CDR2 YFSETQ.

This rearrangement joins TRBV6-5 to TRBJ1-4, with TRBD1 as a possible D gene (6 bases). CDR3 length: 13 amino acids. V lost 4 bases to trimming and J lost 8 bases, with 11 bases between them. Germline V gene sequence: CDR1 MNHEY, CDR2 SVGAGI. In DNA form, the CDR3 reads TGTGCCAGCAGTTCAGGGAGGGGGGAAAAACTGTTTTTT. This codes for CASSSGRGEKLFF.

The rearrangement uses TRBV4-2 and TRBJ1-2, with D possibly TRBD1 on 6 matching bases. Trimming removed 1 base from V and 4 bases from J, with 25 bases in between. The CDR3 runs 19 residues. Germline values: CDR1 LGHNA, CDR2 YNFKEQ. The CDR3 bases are TGTGCCAGCAGCCAAGTTGTTGGGGGGGCGGGTTCCGGGTTCTATGGCTACACCTTC. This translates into CASSQVVGGAGSGFYGYTF.

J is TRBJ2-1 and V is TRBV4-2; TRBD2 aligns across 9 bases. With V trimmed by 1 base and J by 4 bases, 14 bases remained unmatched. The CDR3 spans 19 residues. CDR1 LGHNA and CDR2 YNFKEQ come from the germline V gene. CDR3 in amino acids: CASSQVQGGYAGGYNEQFF. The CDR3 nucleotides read TGTGCCAGCAGCCAAGTGCAGGGGGGTTACGCGGGAGGGTACAATGAGCAGTTCTTC.

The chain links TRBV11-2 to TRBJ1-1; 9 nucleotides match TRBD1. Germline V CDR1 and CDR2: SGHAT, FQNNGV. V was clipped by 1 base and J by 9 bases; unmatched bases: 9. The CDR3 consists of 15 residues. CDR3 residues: CASSLARTGDRQAFF. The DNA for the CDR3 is TGTGCCAGCAGCTTAGCCCGGACAGGGGACCGGCAAGCTTTCTTT.

The CDR3 DNA sequence: TGTGCCAGCAGTTACTTGGCCGGGACAGCCGAGGGTGGCTACACCTTC. This encodes CASSYLAGTAEGGYTF. V is TRBV6-5 and J is TRBJ1-2; TRBD1 agrees at 7 bases. The CDR3 has 16 residues. Germline V gene lookup returns CDR1 MNHEY and CDR2 SVGAGI. V trimming: 1 base; J trimming: 7 bases; junction bases outside the gene matches: 12.

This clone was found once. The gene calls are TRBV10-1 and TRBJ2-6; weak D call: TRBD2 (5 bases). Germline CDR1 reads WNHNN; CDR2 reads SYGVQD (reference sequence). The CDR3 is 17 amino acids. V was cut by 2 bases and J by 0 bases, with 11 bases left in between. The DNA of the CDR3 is TGCGCCAGCAGTGAGCACAGAACTAGCTCTGGGGCCAACGTCCTGACTTTC. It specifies CASSEHRTSSGANVLTF.

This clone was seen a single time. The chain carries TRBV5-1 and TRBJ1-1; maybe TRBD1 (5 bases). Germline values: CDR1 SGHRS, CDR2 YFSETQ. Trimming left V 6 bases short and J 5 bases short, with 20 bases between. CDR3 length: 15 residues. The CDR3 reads CASTTGGVVKTEAFF. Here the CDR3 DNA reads TGCGCCAGCACTACTGGAGGGGTGGTAAAGACTGAAGCTTTCTTT.

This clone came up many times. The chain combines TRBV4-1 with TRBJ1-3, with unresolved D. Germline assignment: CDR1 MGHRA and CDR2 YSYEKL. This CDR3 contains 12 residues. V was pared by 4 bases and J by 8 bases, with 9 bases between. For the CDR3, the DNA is TGCGCCAGCAGCCGGGGAGGGCACACCATATATTTT. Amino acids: CASSRGGHTIYF.

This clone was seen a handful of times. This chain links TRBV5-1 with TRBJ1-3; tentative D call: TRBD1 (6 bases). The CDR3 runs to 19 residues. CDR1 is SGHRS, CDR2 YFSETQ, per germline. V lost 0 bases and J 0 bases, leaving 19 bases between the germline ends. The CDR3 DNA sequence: TGCGCCAGCAGCTTGGGGACAGCTGGAACGGCCCGCTCTGGAAACACCATATATTTT. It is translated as CASSLGTAGTARSGNTIYF.

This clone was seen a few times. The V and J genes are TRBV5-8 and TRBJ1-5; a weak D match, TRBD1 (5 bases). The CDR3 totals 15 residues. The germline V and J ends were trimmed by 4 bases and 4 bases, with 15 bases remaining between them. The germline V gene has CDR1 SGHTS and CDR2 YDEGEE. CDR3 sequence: CASSMGMGLNQPQHF. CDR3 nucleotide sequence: TGTGCCAGCAGCATGGGGATGGGGCTTAATCAGCCCCAGCATTTT.

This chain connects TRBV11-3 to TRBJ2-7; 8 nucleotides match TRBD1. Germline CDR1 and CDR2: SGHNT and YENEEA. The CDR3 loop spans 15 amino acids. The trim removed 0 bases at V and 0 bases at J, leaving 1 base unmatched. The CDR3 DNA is TGTGCCAGCAGCTTAGATGGACAGGGCTCCTACGAGCAGTACTTC. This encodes CASSLDGQGSYEQYF.

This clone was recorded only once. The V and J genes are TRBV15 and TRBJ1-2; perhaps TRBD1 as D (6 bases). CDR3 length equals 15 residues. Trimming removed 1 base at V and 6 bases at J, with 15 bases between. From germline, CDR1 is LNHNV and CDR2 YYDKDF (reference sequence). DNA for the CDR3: TGTGCCACCAGCAGAGTTACTCCCAGGGGCGATGGCTACACCTTC. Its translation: CATSRVTPRGDGYTF.